This TCR beta chain was found in a study of blood T cells in healthy people across ages. This CDR3 has 15 residues. Trimming cost V 4 bases and J 8 bases, with 21 bases left between them. There were at least 6 micrograms of total RNA extracted from every sample. A sample-barcoded 5' primer and a J-beta primer mix were used in a second PCR of about 7 to 12 cycles. Via MiXCR, TCRdb re-called the 5' RACE reads, giving one row per CDR3 protein. The table shows about 1.1 million distinct CDR3 sequences, with around two fifths occurring only once. The specimen sequenced was blood. V is TRBV12-3 or TRBV12-4 and J is TRBJ2-7; perhaps TRBD1 as D (5 bases). The TCR was taken from a man younger than 35 in good health. In nucleotides, the CDR3 is TGTGCCAGCAGTTGGCCGGGTACAGGATTTGAGCAGCAGTACTTC. Protein sequence: CASSWPGTGFEQQYF.